A single sample gave rise to the 19 T cell receptor beta chains below, sequenced in a study of blood T cell repertoires in COVID-19 (dated by TCRdb to the early 2020s). Library construction relied on the immunoSEQ multiplex PCR assay. Drawn from immuneACCESS, this table holds only the in-frame rearrangements with V and J called that TCRdb kept. Clones are partly lost; checked studies trace under half to an unresolved V gene and leave the rest unexplained. Here the sample has a few hundred thousand clones; 75% to 90% occur a single time. The ten largest clones add up to approximately 4% of the sample. Source material: PBMCs or T cells enriched from blood (not recorded which). The receptors shown here come from a woman in her twenties or thirties who had been exposed to COVID-19.

This sequence joins TRBV2 and TRBJ2-5; a weak D match, TRBD2 (5 bases). CDR1 SNHLY and CDR2 FYNNEI come from the germline V gene. Trimming cost V 6 bases and J 7 bases, with 12 bases left between them. This CDR3 has 12 residues. The CDR3 DNA follows: TGTGCCAGCAGGGGGAGTTCTAGGACCCAGTACTTC. Its protein product is CASRGSSRTQYF.

This sequence joins TRBV28 and TRBJ1-6; tentative D call: TRBD1 (6 bases). Trimming shortened V by 8 bases and J by 7 bases, and 18 bases separated the two germline ends. The length of the CDR3 is 15 residues. The V gene's germline CDR1 is MDHEN and CDR2 SYDVKM. CDR3 in DNA: TGTGCCAGCGGAACGACGGACAGAGCCAATTCACCCCTCCACTTT. This codes for CASGTTDRANSPLHF.

The chain recombines TRBV3-1 (or the pseudogene TRBV3-2) with TRBJ1-3; tentative D call: TRBD1 (5 bases). The length of the CDR3 is 15 residues. From germline, CDR1 is LGHDT and CDR2 YNNKEL (reference sequence). Trimming took 4 bases from V and 3 from J, leaving 13 bases between them. CDR3 residues: CASSRRGEGGNTIYF. Here the CDR3 DNA reads TGTGCCAGCAGCCGCCGAGGGGAGGGTGGAAACACCATATATTTT.

The J gene is TRBJ1-2, the V gene TRBV6-5, with a possible D match to TRBD1 (6 bases). Germline loops: CDR1 MNHEY, CDR2 SVGAGI. The CDR3 is 13 amino acids. Trimming left V 7 bases short and J 5 bases short, with 14 bases between. CDR3 DNA sequence: TGTGCCAGCACCAAAACAGGGAATTATGGCTACACCTTC. Residues: CASTKTGNYGYTF.

The V and J genes are TRBV24-1 and TRBJ2-1; 11 bases line up with TRBD2. The CDR3 is 15 residues long. With V trimmed by 4 bases and J by 12 bases, 10 bases remained unmatched. Germline assignment: CDR1 KGHDR and CDR2 SFDVKD. CDR3 nucleotides: TGTGCCACCAGTGAACCGGGACTAGCGGCCTGGGGGCAGTTCTTC. The encoded protein is CATSEPGLAAWGQFF.

The rearrangement links TRBV14 to TRBJ1-1, with a possible D match to TRBD1 (5 bases). CDR3 length: 13 amino acids. Per the germline V gene, CDR1 is SGHDN and CDR2 is FVKESK. Trimming pared 3 bases from V and 7 bases from J, leaving 12 bases between. CDR3 sequence (DNA): TGTGCCAGCAGCCAGTCGGTGGGGGGTGAAGCTTTCTTT. Translation: CASSQSVGGEAFF.

This clone was seen a single time. This chain uses TRBV12-5 with TRBJ2-7; 7 bases match TRBD1. Germline CDR1 LGHNT, CDR2 FRNRAP. The CDR3 extends over 15 amino acids. The ends lost 3 bases at V and 2 bases at J; junction bases unmatched: 7. In DNA form, the CDR3 reads TGTGCTAGTGGTTTATCCCGACAGGGTCCCTACGAGCAGTACTTC. The encoded protein is CASGLSRQGPYEQYF.

This clone has a handful of counts. This chain connects TRBV15 to TRBJ2-4; 8 bases map to TRBD1. CDR1 and CDR2 from the germline V gene are LNHNV and YYDKDF (reference sequence). V dropped 0 bases and J dropped 8; count of bases not matched to a gene: 6. This CDR3 spans 15 amino acids. CDR3 in amino acids: CATSRETGGWDIQYF. DNA of the CDR3: TGTGCCACCAGCAGAGAAACAGGGGGATGGGACATTCAGTACTTC.

This clone came up once. The chain recombines TRBV18 with TRBJ1-2; D uncertain. CDR3 length equals 13 residues. From germline, CDR1 is KGHSH and CDR2 LQKENI. The V and J ends lost 2 bases and 8 bases respectively, with 12 bases between them. The CDR3 DNA is TGTGCCAGCTCACCAGCTCCCACCGGGGGCTACACCTTC. Translation: CASSPAPTGGYTF.

This chain joins TRBV6-5 and TRBJ2-3; 8 bases are a match to TRBD2. The V gene end was trimmed by 6 bases and the J gene end by 11 bases; junction bases not matched to a gene: 7. This CDR3 is built from 12 residues. Germline V gives CDR1 MNHEY, CDR2 SVGAGI. The CDR3, as DNA: TGTGCCAGCAGACGGGGGGGTTTGGTGCAGTATTTT. Its translation is CASRRGGLVQYF.

The rearrangement uses TRBV6-1 and TRBJ1-2; 10 positions match TRBD1. The germline V gene encodes CDR1 MNHNS and CDR2 SASEGT. V gave up 4 bases and J gave up 4 bases; unmatched junction bases: 9. The CDR3 runs 16 residues. In DNA, the CDR3 is TGTGCCAGCAGTGGAGCGGACAGGGGGAATTTCTATGGCTACACCTTC. It specifies CASSGADRGNFYGYTF.

The chain is built from TRBV28 and TRBJ1-4; possible D gene TRBD1, 5 bases. The CDR3 totals 14 residues. The ends were cut back, 4 bases at V and 5 bases at J, with 11 bases in the middle. In germline, CDR1 is MDHEN, CDR2 SYDVKM. The CDR3 coding sequence is TGTGCCAGCAGTTCGACAGTCACGAATGAAAAACTGTTTTTT. As protein: CASSSTVTNEKLFF.

The rearrangement joins TRBV29-1 to TRBJ2-3; D remains ambiguous. CDR1 is SQVTM and CDR2 is ANQGSEA in the germline V gene. The ends were cut back, 3 bases at V and 1 base at J, with 11 bases in the middle. The CDR3 sequence is 14 residues long. In DNA form, the CDR3 reads TGCAGCGTTGATCCGGGTACTGGCACAGATACGCAGTATTTT. It encodes CSVDPGTGTDTQYF.

The chain recombines TRBV28 with TRBJ1-5; weak D call: TRBD1 (5 bases). Germline assignment: CDR1 MDHEN and CDR2 SYDVKM. The CDR3 contains 15 residues. V was pared by 3 bases and J by 5 bases, with 14 bases between. The CDR3: CASSLYGQGHQPQHF. CDR3 nucleotides: TGTGCCAGCAGTTTGTATGGCCAGGGCCATCAGCCCCAGCATTTT.

The chain combines TRBV28 with TRBJ1-2, with a tentative D call TRBD1 (6 bases). The CDR3 sequence is 15 residues long. The germline V gene has CDR1 MDHEN and CDR2 SYDVKM. The V end was cut by 5 bases, the J end by 0 bases, with 13 bases between. The CDR3 DNA follows: TGTGCCAGCAGTCTTACCGGGACAACTAACTATGGCTACACCTTC. This sequence encodes CASSLTGTTNYGYTF.

V gene TRBV7-9 combines with J gene TRBJ2-5; D is perhaps TRBD2 (5 bases). The CDR3 has 11 residues. Germline V gene data show CDR1 as SEHNR and CDR2 as FQNEAQ (reference sequence). V was pared by 5 bases and J by 8 bases, with 9 bases between. The CDR3: CASSRTRTQYF. In DNA, the CDR3 is TGTGCCAGCAGCCGCACTAGAACCCAGTACTTC.

V is TRBV12-5 and J is TRBJ2-3; perhaps TRBD1 as D (5 bases). Per germline, CDR1 LGHNT and CDR2 FRNRAP. Trimming removed 3 bases from V and 1 base from J, with 11 bases in between. The CDR3 is 15 amino acids. CDR3 in DNA: TGTGCTAGTGGTTTAGGGGTGTGGGGCACAGATACGCAGTATTTT. Amino acid sequence: CASGLGVWGTDTQYF.

In the case of this clone: Compared with germline, one end of the junction differs, possibly owing to a read error. The genes are TRBV7-7 and TRBJ2-7; 13 nucleotides agree with TRBD2. CDR3 length: 15 residues. Per germline, CDR1 SSHAT and CDR2 FNYEAQ (reference sequence). CDR3 nucleotide sequence: TGTGCTAGCAGCCTAGGGACTAGCGGGGACTACGAGCAGTACTTC. Translation: CASSLGTSGDYEQYF.

The DNA for the CDR3 is TGTGCCAGTAGTATTCGGCAGGGGGCAGATACGCAGTATTTT. It codes for CASSIRQGADTQYF. The V gene is TRBV19, the J gene TRBJ2-3; 7 bases fit TRBD1. Trimming cost V 3 bases and J 4 bases; bases outside gene matches: 4. The CDR3 runs 14 residues. CDR1 and CDR2 from the germline V gene are LNHDA and SQIVND (reference sequence).